This T cell receptor beta chain stems from a study of T-cell memory formation after mild COVID-19. TCRdb re-analysed the 5' RACE reads in MiXCR, keeping a single row per CDR3 protein. The sample holds about 82,000 distinct CDR3 sequences, 9.5% to 15% seen once. About this clonotype: The antigen remains unidentified.

Study-level points and caveats: Contracting clones, day 15 to 85, had balanced CD4/CD8, and later expanders favored CD4+. Whether day 37 second-wave clones are SARS-CoV-2-specific was not confirmed.

The CDR3 has 16 amino acids. V was trimmed by 1 base and J by 4 bases, leaving 14 bases between them. Germline CDR1 is LNHNV and CDR2 is YYDKDF (reference sequence). The sample consisted of PBMCs or a T cell subset sorted from them (not recorded which). The TCR originated in a man aged 18 to 30 who had mild COVID-19 (a few samples of this study predate the infection). Cell type and time point are not known. This chain links TRBV15 with TRBJ2-1; tentative D call: TRBD2 (5 bases). The CDR3 DNA is TGTGCCACCAGCAGAGTTCTCGTCGGGGTATACAATGAGCAGTTCTTC. It yields the protein CATSRVLVGVYNEQFF. The full variable domain, in which reference TRBV15 and TRBJ2-1 provide the parts outside the CDR3, is DAMVIQNPRYQVTQFGKPVTLSCSQTLNHNVMYWYQQKSSQAPKLLFHYYDKDFNNEADTPDNFQSRRPNTSFCFLDIRSPGLGDTAMYLCATSRVLVGVYNEQFFGPGTRLTVL.